The 2 T cell receptor beta chains reported below all come from one sample, sequenced in a study of shared clonotypes between healthy human individuals. Only CD45RO-negative cells positively selected for CCR7 counted as naive CD8 cells, so terminally differentiated effector memory CD45RA+ cells were excluded. Profiled with immunoSEQ multiplex PCR; TCRdb holds only in-frame clones, not every one. The sample holds some 2,000,000 clones, approximately 94% seen once. The sequencing sample was made of naive CD8+ T cells sorted from blood. The origin of the receptors is a man younger than 35 in good health.

The chain joins TRBV5-6 to TRBJ1-2; tentative D call: TRBD1 (6 bases). Germline assignment: CDR1 SGHDT and CDR2 YYEEEE. The V gene lost 4 bases and the J gene lost 5 bases, with 12 bases spanning the gap. CDR3 size: 13 residues. CDR3 sequence reads: CASSATGKYGYTF. The CDR3 coding sequence is TGTGCCAGCAGCGCCACAGGGAAGTATGGCTACACCTTC.

The genes are TRBV5-1 and TRBJ2-7, with a tentative D call TRBD1 (6 bases). V was pared by 4 bases and J by 0 bases, with 17 bases between. Germline V gene data show CDR1 as SGHRS and CDR2 as YFSETQ. This CDR3 comprises 16 residues. This CDR3 is CASSTGHLETSYEQYF. The CDR3 DNA is TGCGCCAGCAGCACGGGACACTTAGAAACCTCCTACGAGCAGTACTTC.